This T cell receptor beta chain was obtained from a study of cytomegalovirus exposure and HLA in healthy donors. This PCR relied on a set of 60 Vbeta primers and 13 Jbeta primers. Sequenced by immunoSEQ multiplex PCR; TCRdb stores in-frame clones only, minus some. The sample gives under 130,000 clones, 60% to 85% of which show up once; over 7% is in the top ten. The TCR sequence derives from a woman in her forties in good health and CMV-seropositive. The sequenced material came from PBMCs.

DNA for the CDR3: TGTGCCAGCAGCTTTAAAACAGGGACCACTGAAGCTTTCTTT. The encoded protein is CASSFKTGTTEAFF. J is TRBJ1-1 and V is TRBV5-5; the D gene is possibly TRBD1 (6 bases). The germline V gene encodes CDR1 SGHKS and CDR2 YYEKEE (reference sequence). Trimming pared 2 bases from V and 4 bases from J, leaving 12 bases between. The CDR3 runs to 14 residues.